This TCR beta chain was sequenced for a study of blood T cell repertoires in COVID-19. As for the study in general: The United States, Italy and Spain provided the acute and convalescent COVID-19 samples.

Authors' processing steps: Amplification from reference gene primers served as the basis for estimated nucleated cell counts. Clones were sequenced by immunoSEQ multiplex PCR, and TCRdb holds only the in-frame ones, with some missing. Clone size and the V and J calls come from that table; the DNA yielded D and trimming. Here the sample spans about 42,000 clones, 75% to 90% being singletons. The sequence was collected from a man aged 25-45 years with active or convalescent COVID-19. Sequencing was done on a sample of peripheral blood.

CDR3 sequence reads: CASSLAQGAEYGYTF. In DNA, the CDR3 is TGCGCCAGCAGCTTGGCTCAGGGGGCTGAGTATGGCTACACCTTC. The V call is TRBV5-1, the J call TRBJ1-2, with 8 bases identical to TRBD1. V lost 0 bases to trimming and J lost 5 bases; unmatched junction nucleotides: 6. The CDR3 contains 15 residues. Germline V lookup: CDR1 SGHRS, CDR2 YFSETQ.